This T cell receptor (beta chain) was documented in a study of prognosis after radiotherapy for stage I lung cancer. On the study more broadly: No patient was treated with concurrent therapy while undergoing stereotactic body radiotherapy.

With 0 bases removed from V and 0 bases from J, the gap between germline ends came to 10 bases. There are 16 residues in the CDR3. CDR1 is SGHKS and CDR2 is YYEKEE in the germline V gene (reference sequence). Amplicons of TCR beta CDR3 were generated from genomic DNA by two-round multiplex PCR. Amplification in first-round PCR relied on primers specific to each TRBV and TRBJ gene. TCRdb reanalysed the multiplex PCR reads using MiXCR and keeps one entry per CDR3 protein. The sample includes about 19,000 distinct CDR3 sequences, around 55% of them seen just once. With two time points in the design, approximately 6 milliliters of peripheral blood were drawn at each one.

The sample was PBMCs, taken before or after stereotactic body radiation therapy (not recorded which). The chain couples TRBV5-5 to TRBJ1-5; D might be TRBD1 (5 bases). The clonotype originates from a donor of 50 years or more with non-small cell lung cancer. The CDR3 here is CASSLVGGDSNQPQHF. CDR3 sequence (DNA): TGTGCCAGCAGCTTGGTTGGGGGGGATAGCAATCAGCCCCAGCATTTT. The full variable domain, with the rest looked up from reference TRBV5-5 and TRBJ1-5, is DAGVTQSPTHLIKTRGQQVTLRCSPISGHKSVSWYQQVLGQGPQFIFQYYEKEERGRGNFPDRFSARQFPNYSSELNVNALLLGDSALYLCASSLVGGDSNQPQHFGDGTRLSIL.